One and the same sample provided the 9 T cell receptor beta chains below, sequenced in a study of preoperative IRX-2 immunotherapy in early breast cancer. Using immunoSEQ multiplex PCR, the repertoire was profiled, and TCRdb retains in-frame clones only, with some absent. The sample yields 35,000 to 50,000 clones, roughly 95% seen once. Treatment given: preoperative locoregional IRX-2 cytokine immunotherapy. Sequences were derived from tumor tissue, sampled after IRX-2 immunotherapy. All receptors derive from a human donor with breast cancer.

The chain links TRBV12-5 to TRBJ1-2; 9 bases line up with TRBD1. CDR3 length: 17 amino acids. The V gene end was trimmed by 5 bases and the J gene end by 2 bases; junction bases not matched to a gene: 12. Germline-derived CDR1 and CDR2 are LGHNT and FRNRAP. Here the CDR3 reads CASGQSTGTGFNYGYTF. CDR3 DNA: TGTGCTAGTGGTCAATCAACCGGGACAGGGTTCAACTATGGCTACACCTTC.

V usage is TRBV5-1 and J usage is TRBJ2-1, with 7 bases aligning to TRBD2. The CDR3 has 15 amino acids. CDR1 and CDR2 (germline): SGHRS, YFSETQ. After removal of 4 bases from V and 7 bases from J, the junction contained 11 bases not matched to a gene. The CDR3 DNA reads TGCGCCAGCAGCCGTCCGGGGGAGGGCCTGAATGAGCAGTTCTTC. Translating it yields CASSRPGEGLNEQFF. Full variable domain (rest looked up from reference TRBV5-1 and TRBJ2-1): KAGVTQTPRYLIKTRGQQVTLSCSPISGHRSVSWYQQTPGQGLQFLFEYFSETQRNKGNFPGRFSGRQFSNSRSEMNVSTLELGDSALYLCASSRPGEGLNEQFFGPGTRLTVL.

The chain employs TRBV2 and TRBJ2-5; D gene unclear. Trimming cost V 3 bases and J 7 bases, with 15 bases left between them. CDR1 is SNHLY, CDR2 FYNNEI, per germline. CDR3 size: 14 residues. CDR3 sequence: CASSDVTRIGTQYF. The CDR3, as DNA: TGTGCCAGCAGTGACGTGACCCGGATAGGGACCCAGTACTTC.

This sequence joins TRBV7-9 and TRBJ1-2; no clear D. From germline, CDR1 is SEHNR and CDR2 FQNEAQ (reference sequence). Trimming took 2 bases from V and 5 from J, leaving 27 bases between them. The CDR3 has 19 residues. This CDR3 is CASSLREAPLTAFRYGYTF. The CDR3 DNA reads TGTGCCAGCAGCTTACGGGAGGCCCCACTGACGGCTTTTAGGTATGGCTACACCTTC.

V gene TRBV30 combines with J gene TRBJ2-5; D uncertain. Trimming removed 7 bases from V and 3 bases from J, with 9 bases in between. The CDR3 spans 11 residues. CDR1 is GTSNPN and CDR2 is SVGIG in the germline V gene (reference sequence). The CDR3 loop is CASSRKETQYF. The CDR3 nucleotides are TGTGCCTCCTCACGAAAAGAGACCCAGTACTTC.

The V call is TRBV7-2, the J call TRBJ2-1, with D possibly being TRBD1 (6 bases). There are 12 residues in the CDR3. The V gene's germline CDR1 is SGHTA and CDR2 FQGNSA. V lost 5 bases to trimming and J lost 10 bases, with 12 bases between them. The CDR3 nucleotides are TGTGCCAGCAGCCAACAGGGTTTCGAGCAGTTCTTC. This encodes CASSQQGFEQFF.

The gene calls are TRBV28 and TRBJ2-7, with D uncertain. Trimming stripped 5 bases from V and 3 bases from J, with 5 bases between. Germline assignment: CDR1 MDHEN and CDR2 SYDVKM. The CDR3 sequence is 11 residues long. The CDR3: CASSIDYEQYF. In nucleotides, the CDR3 is TGTGCCAGCAGTATTGACTACGAGCAGTACTTC.

The chain uses TRBV2 and TRBJ2-7; tentative D call: TRBD1 (6 bases). This CDR3 contains 14 residues. V lost 6 bases and J 6 bases, leaving 18 bases between the germline ends. Per the germline V gene, CDR1 is SNHLY and CDR2 is FYNNEI. In DNA form, the CDR3 reads TGTGCCAGCAGGACCGGGAACAGGGTCGCCGAGCAGTACTTC. This gives the protein CASRTGNRVAEQYF.

This chain connects TRBV7-3 to TRBJ2-3; D unresolved. The CDR3 loop spans 13 amino acids. Deletions cut 2 bases from V and 5 bases from J, with 8 bases between. Per the germline V gene, CDR1 is SGHTA and CDR2 is FQGTGA. The CDR3 nucleotides read TGTGCCAGCAGCTTATCCCGCGGAGATACGCAGTATTTT. Translated: CASSLSRGDTQYF.